This is a list of T cell receptor beta chains from one sample in a study of human T cells and chemical hapten exposure. MiXCR, run by TCRdb on the RACE reads, gives a single entry per CDR3 protein. The data contain roughly 60,000 distinct CDR3 sequences, around an eighth of them singletons. The source material was whole blood, sampled in connection with sensitization to the hapten diphenylcyclopropenone (DPC). Receptors were obtained from a man under 40 with alopecia areata. Some clones in this sample may be carry-over from other donors' samples. Each CDR3 is given with its conserved first and last residue. A D gene is named only where the DNA matches it firmly. The size of a clone is reported for some rows only, either as once, few or many, or as a class for expanded clones.

j_call: TRBJ2-3
clone_size: many
v_call: TRBV7-9
d_call: NA
cdr3_aa: CASSADSTDTQYF
cdr3_nt: TGTGCCAGCAGCGCAGACAGCACAGATACGCAGTATTTT

j_call: TRBJ2-7
clone_size: NA
v_call: TRBV28
d_call: TRBD2
cdr3_aa: CASTLASGGLSTTYEQYF
cdr3_nt: TGTGCCAGCACCTTAGCTAGCGGGGGCCTGTCGACTACCTACGAGCAGTACTTC

j_call: TRBJ1-2
clone_size: many
v_call: TRBV2
d_call: NA
cdr3_aa: CANKPTAGSISYGYTF
cdr3_nt: TGTGCCAACAAACCTACTGCAGGGAGCATCAGCTATGGCTACACCTTC

j_call: TRBJ1-5
clone_size: many
v_call: TRBV7-9
d_call: NA
cdr3_aa: CASSLTHDSGNQPQHF
cdr3_nt: TGTGCCAGCAGCCTTACCCATGACTCGGGCAATCAGCCCCAGCATTTT

j_call: TRBJ2-3
clone_size: NA
v_call: TRBV20-1
d_call: NA
cdr3_aa: CSAREGGLPRSTDTQYF
cdr3_nt: TGCAGTGCTAGAGAGGGTGGCCTTCCACGTAGCACAGATACGCAGTATTTT

j_call: TRBJ2-3
clone_size: many
v_call: TRBV5-4
d_call: TRBD2
cdr3_aa: CASRSKSGGLDTQYF
cdr3_nt: TGTGCCAGCAGGTCCAAAAGCGGGGGGCTAGATACGCAGTATTTT

j_call: TRBJ2-5
clone_size: few
v_call: TRBV6-6
d_call: NA
cdr3_aa: CASSPRLETQYF
cdr3_nt: TGTGCCAGCAGCCCCAGGCTAGAGACCCAGTACTTC

j_call: TRBJ2-2
clone_size: few
v_call: TRBV27
d_call: NA
cdr3_aa: CASSLMSSTGELFF
cdr3_nt: TGTGCCAGCAGTTTAATGTCTTCTACCGGGGAGCTGTTTTTT

j_call: TRBJ2-1
clone_size: once
v_call: TRBV4-2
d_call: TRBD2
cdr3_aa: CASSQGDYGDNEQFF
cdr3_nt: TGTGCCAGCAGCCAGGGGGACTATGGAGACAATGAGCAGTTCTTC

j_call: TRBJ2-3
clone_size: few
v_call: TRBV20-1
d_call: NA
cdr3_aa: CSAGPGGADTQYF
cdr3_nt: TGCAGTGCTGGCCCTGGAGGGGCAGATACGCAGTATTTT

j_call: TRBJ1-2
clone_size: NA
v_call: TRBV28
d_call: NA
cdr3_aa: CASSFPHTF
cdr3_nt: TGTGCCAGCAGCTTCCCGCACACCTTC

j_call: TRBJ1-4
clone_size: few
v_call: TRBV11-1
d_call: NA
cdr3_aa: CASSPTRTANEKLFF
cdr3_nt: TGTGCCAGCAGCCCAACTAGGACAGCAAACGAAAAACTGTTTTTT

j_call: TRBJ2-3
clone_size: many
v_call: TRBV20-1
d_call: TRBD2
cdr3_aa: CSATQSAGGSDTQYF
cdr3_nt: TGCAGTGCTACTCAATCGGCGGGGGGTTCAGATACGCAGTATTTT

j_call: TRBJ2-1
clone_size: few
v_call: TRBV11-2
d_call: NA
cdr3_aa: CASSLAHRIDEQFF
cdr3_nt: TGTGCCAGCAGCTTAGCCCACCGGATCGATGAGCAGTTCTTC

j_call: TRBJ1-2
clone_size: many
v_call: TRBV5-6
d_call: NA
cdr3_aa: CASSLPQQNYGYTF
cdr3_nt: TGTGCCAGCAGCTTGCCCCAGCAAAACTATGGCTACACCTTC

j_call: TRBJ2-7
clone_size: few
v_call: TRBV5-1
d_call: NA
cdr3_aa: CASSLGQGRSYEQYF
cdr3_nt: TGCGCCAGCAGCTTGGGGCAGGGCCGCTCCTACGAGCAGTACTTC

j_call: TRBJ2-5
clone_size: few
v_call: TRBV12-3/TRBV12-4
d_call: NA
cdr3_aa: CASSINVGAGETQYF
cdr3_nt: TGTGCCAGCAGCATAAATGTTGGGGCAGGGGAGACCCAGTACTTC

j_call: TRBJ2-5
clone_size: few
v_call: TRBV11-3
d_call: NA
cdr3_aa: CASSLEGGPGETQYF
cdr3_nt: TGTGCCAGCAGCTTAGAGGGCGGCCCGGGTGAGACCCAGTACTTC

j_call: TRBJ2-7
clone_size: many
v_call: TRBV12-3/TRBV12-4
d_call: TRBD1
cdr3_aa: CASTPTGFYEQYF
cdr3_nt: TGTGCCAGCACCCCGACAGGGTTTTACGAGCAGTACTTC

j_call: TRBJ2-3
clone_size: NA
v_call: TRBV20-1
d_call: TRBD1
cdr3_aa: CSARKGASTDTQYF
cdr3_nt: TGCAGTGCTAGAAAGGGGGCCTCCACAGATACGCAGTATTTT

j_call: TRBJ2-3
clone_size: NA
v_call: TRBV6-6
d_call: NA
cdr3_aa: CASSRSTGSTDTQYF
cdr3_nt: TGTGCCAGCAGTCGTTCGACGGGGTCCACAGATACGCAGTATTTT

j_call: TRBJ1-5
clone_size: NA
v_call: TRBV28
d_call: NA
cdr3_aa: CASSGQLNQPQHF
cdr3_nt: TGTGCCAGCTCTGGACAACTCAATCAGCCCCAGCATTTT

j_call: TRBJ1-2
clone_size: many
v_call: TRBV28
d_call: NA
cdr3_aa: CASSSSAYGYTF
cdr3_nt: TGTGCCAGCAGTTCCTCTGCCTATGGCTACACCTTC

j_call: TRBJ1-2
clone_size: few
v_call: TRBV27
d_call: TRBD1
cdr3_aa: CASSFRTGTNYGYTF
cdr3_nt: TGTGCCAGCAGTTTTCGGACAGGAACTAACTATGGCTACACCTTC

j_call: TRBJ1-2
clone_size: NA
v_call: TRBV28
d_call: TRBD1
cdr3_aa: CASREPGQGVYGYTF
cdr3_nt: TGTGCCAGCAGAGAACCGGGACAGGGGGTCTATGGCTACACCTTC

j_call: TRBJ2-3
clone_size: many
v_call: TRBV10-2
d_call: NA
cdr3_aa: CASSEARGADTQYF
cdr3_nt: TGCGCCAGCAGTGAGGCACGAGGGGCAGATACGCAGTATTTT

j_call: TRBJ2-3
clone_size: many
v_call: TRBV6-2/TRBV6-3
d_call: NA
cdr3_aa: CASSTGGDTQYF
cdr3_nt: TGTGCCAGCAGTACTGGGGGAGATACGCAGTATTTT

j_call: TRBJ1-2
clone_size: many
v_call: TRBV7-8
d_call: NA
cdr3_aa: CASSLDGWGYTF
cdr3_nt: TGTGCCAGCAGCTTAGATGGATGGGGCTACACCTTC

j_call: TRBJ1-1
clone_size: few
v_call: TRBV18
d_call: NA
cdr3_aa: CASSLQGTENTEAFF
cdr3_nt: TGTGCCAGCTCACTCCAGGGGACGGAGAACACTGAAGCTTTCTTT

j_call: TRBJ1-1
clone_size: few
v_call: TRBV9
d_call: TRBD1
cdr3_aa: CASSVTGTENTEAFF
cdr3_nt: TGTGCCAGCAGCGTAACCGGGACAGAGAACACTGAAGCTTTCTTT